These 14 T cell receptor beta chains were all obtained from the same sample, sequenced in a study of T cell repertoires in cytomegalovirus infection. TCRdb ran MiXCR on the reads and lists one entry per CDR3 protein. The sample has approximately 470,000 distinct CDR3 sequences, approximately 42% seen once. Their antigen targets remain unknown. This sample comprised cultured PBMCs, obtained from culture after CMV antigen stimulation. These receptors were collected from a human donor in good health (CMV status not recorded). Some clones in this sample may be carry-over from other donors' samples.

J is TRBJ2-7 and V is TRBV20-1; 11 bases fit TRBD1. The germline CDR1 and CDR2 sequences are DFQATT and SNEGSKA (reference sequence). The J segment lost 1 base and the V segment lost 3 bases, leaving 2 bases of the junction unmatched. CDR3 length: 14 residues. The CDR3 is CSARGQGESYEQYF. CDR3 in DNA: TGCAGTGCTAGGGGACAGGGGGAGTCCTACGAGCAGTACTTC.

V and J are TRBV7-2 and TRBJ2-4, with D possibly matching TRBD2 (5 bases). Trimming stripped 6 bases from V and 0 bases from J, with 15 bases between. This CDR3 has 16 amino acids. Per the germline V gene, CDR1 is SGHTA and CDR2 is FQGNSA. The CDR3 is CASRPQSGLAKNIQYF. In DNA, the CDR3 is TGTGCCAGCAGACCCCAGAGCGGATTAGCCAAAAACATTCAGTACTTC. Combining the CDR3 with reference TRBV7-2 and TRBJ2-4 gives the whole variable domain GAGVSQSPSNKVTEKGKDVELRCDPISGHTALYWYRQSLGQGLEFLIYFQGNSAPDKSGLPSDRFSAERTGGSVSTLTIQRTQQEDSAVYLCASRPQSGLAKNIQYFGAGTRLSVL.

This sequence joins TRBV7-8 and TRBJ1-6, with D tentatively TRBD1 (6 bases). V gave up 5 bases and J gave up 4 bases, with 9 bases separating them. The CDR3 runs 14 residues. The germline gives CDR1 SGHVS, CDR2 FQNEAQ. CDR3 DNA sequence: TGTGCCAGCAGCCCGGGACAATATAATTCACCCCTCCACTTT. Encoded protein: CASSPGQYNSPLHF.

The chain combines TRBV7-2 with TRBJ1-6; D remains unclear. Trimming removed 5 bases from V and 4 bases from J, with 24 bases in between. The germline CDR1 and CDR2 sequences are SGHTA and FQGNSA. This CDR3 contains 19 residues. The CDR3 sequence: CASSQTLRLYKKYNSPLHF. Here the CDR3 DNA reads TGTGCCAGCAGCCAGACCTTGAGGCTGTACAAGAAGTATAATTCACCCCTCCACTTT.

This clonotype has just a few counts. J is TRBJ2-7 and V is TRBV2, with 7 positions matching TRBD2. CDR1 is SNHLY and CDR2 is FYNNEI in the germline V gene. This CDR3 is built from 13 residues. The V and J ends lost 8 bases and 2 bases, in that order; junction bases with no gene match: 6. CDR3 sequence reads: CASSAGRAYEQYF. In nucleotides, the CDR3 is TGTGCCAGCTCAGCGGGGCGAGCCTACGAGCAGTACTTC. Looking up the rest from reference TRBV2 and TRBJ2-7 gives the full variable domain: EPEVTQTPSHQVTQMGQEVILRCVPISNHLYFYWYRQILGQKVEFLVSFYNNEISEKSEIFDDQFSVERPDGSNFTLKIRSTKLEDSAMYFCASSAGRAYEQYFGPGTRLTVT.

This clonotype was seen a handful of times. The chain employs TRBV7-8 and TRBJ1-6; no firm D call. Trimming pared 5 bases from V and 3 bases from J, leaving 2 bases between. This CDR3 spans 12 amino acids. CDR1 is SGHVS and CDR2 is FQNEAQ in the germline V gene. CDR3 sequence reads: CASSDYNSPLHF. The CDR3 nucleotides read TGTGCCAGCAGCGACTATAATTCACCCCTCCACTTT.

For the CDR3, the DNA is TGTGCCAGCGGGTGGACAGGGACCACAGATACGCAGTATTTT. It is translated as CASGWTGTTDTQYF. The J gene is TRBJ2-3, the V gene TRBV19; 8 nucleotides match TRBD1. Germline V gene data show CDR1 as LNHDA and CDR2 as SQIVND (reference sequence). There are 14 residues in the CDR3. With 9 bases clipped from V and 2 bases from J, the junction kept 7 bases outside the gene matches.

This clonotype was seen a few times. The genes are TRBV7-9 and TRBJ1-4, with unresolved D. Germline V CDR1 and CDR2: SEHNR, FQNEAQ (reference sequence). V lost 1 base, J lost 3 bases, and 9 bases lay in between. The CDR3 totals 15 residues. CDR3 DNA sequence: TGTGCCAGCAGCTTAGGGAGTTGGGCTAATGAAAAACTGTTTTTT. Translating gives CASSLGSWANEKLFF.

The rearrangement links TRBV7-2 to TRBJ2-5; D assignment may be TRBD1 or TRBD2 (5 bases each). The germline V gene encodes CDR1 SGHTA and CDR2 FQGNSA. The CDR3 has 16 residues. V was pared by 5 bases and J by 4 bases, with 20 bases between. Here the CDR3 DNA reads TGTGCCAGCAGCCCTTCATGGGGGAGAGCAGGAGAGACCCAGTACTTC. Translation gives CASSPSWGRAGETQYF.

The genes are TRBV5-1 and TRBJ2-2; 7 bases are a match to TRBD2. The germline V gene has CDR1 SGHRS and CDR2 YFSETQ. The CDR3 is 16 amino acids. J lost 5 bases, V lost 4 bases, and 11 bases had no gene match. The CDR3 DNA sequence: TGCGCCAGCAGCGCCAACTATCGGGGGGTAACCGGGGAGCTGTTTTTT. This translates into CASSANYRGVTGELFF.

The V gene is TRBV7-2, the J gene TRBJ2-4; possibly TRBD1 for D (5 bases). With 4 bases removed from V and 5 bases from J, the gap between germline ends came to 15 bases. This CDR3 has 15 residues. Germline V CDR1 and CDR2: SGHTA, FQGNSA. The CDR3: CASSSMGQGENIQYF. As DNA, the CDR3 is TGTGCCAGCAGCTCTATGGGGCAAGGGGAAAACATTCAGTACTTC.

The gene calls are TRBV7-2 and TRBJ2-1; the D gene could be TRBD1 or TRBD2 (5 bases each). The germline gives CDR1 SGHTA, CDR2 FQGNSA. V gave up 8 bases and J gave up 9 bases, with 14 bases separating them. This CDR3 has 12 amino acids. CDR3 in amino acids: CASGGPYAEQFF. The CDR3, as DNA: TGTGCCAGCGGGGGTCCTTACGCTGAGCAGTTCTTC. Using reference TRBV7-2 and TRBJ2-1 for the parts outside the CDR3, the full variable domain is GAGVSQSPSNKVTEKGKDVELRCDPISGHTALYWYRQSLGQGLEFLIYFQGNSAPDKSGLPSDRFSAERTGGSVSTLTIQRTQQEDSAVYLCASGGPYAEQFFGPGTRLTVL.

This clonotype came up once. The V gene is TRBV12-3 or TRBV12-4, the J gene TRBJ1-1, with D possibly TRBD1 on 5 matching bases. This CDR3 spans 12 amino acids. With 3 bases removed from V and 11 bases from J, the gap between germline ends came to 13 bases. CDR3 residues: CASSFIGGMAFF. CDR3 in DNA: TGTGCCAGCAGTTTTATTGGGGGGATGGCTTTCTTT.

This clonotype was detected a few times. The gene calls are TRBV7-2 and TRBJ2-7, with D possibly being TRBD2 (6 bases). V was shortened by 5 bases and J by 0 bases, with 14 bases between the two germline ends. This CDR3 is 15 amino acids long. Germline CDR1 SGHTA, CDR2 FQGNSA. Written as DNA, the CDR3 is TGTGCCAGCAGCCTCGGGGGACCGAGCTCCTACGAGCAGTACTTC. Translated, it gives CASSLGGPSSYEQYF.